This T cell receptor (beta chain) comes out of a study of T cell responses to AZD1222 COVID-19 vaccine. Regarding this clone: Its antigen remains unknown.

Trimming stripped 4 bases from V and 5 bases from J, with 14 bases between. Germline lookup yields CDR1 LGHDT and CDR2 YNNKEL (reference sequence). The CDR3 spans 14 residues. Study results and limitations: After two AZD1222 doses, spike-specific TCR breadth and depth rose versus day 0. No day 14 peak samples; only post-peak repertoires were characterized. Females outnumbered males among donors, who were mostly white British; clonal diversity was possibly underestimated. Vaccine-associated CD4 TCRs ranged over spike, dominating at 160-218 and 743-854.

Sequenced by immunoSEQ multiplex PCR; TCRdb stores in-frame clones only, minus some. The repertoire has approximately 150,000 clones, about 83% of them found once; the top ten carry 0.85% to 1.1%. This specimen consisted of peripheral blood, obtained 28 days after the second AZD1222 dose. V is TRBV3-1 (or the pseudogene TRBV3-2) and J is TRBJ2-5; maybe TRBD2 (7 bases). The receptor's source is an adult who received the AZD1222 COVID-19 vaccine. DNA for the CDR3: TGTGCCAGCAGCCCGGGGGGCGGGGTGGAGACCCAGTACTTC. Its protein is CASSPGGGVETQYF.